These 13 T cell receptor beta chains originate from one sample sequenced in a study of OX40 agonist ivuxolimab in advanced cancers. Preparation of the library involved the immunoSEQ multiplex PCR assay. This immuneACCESS table, as held by TCRdb, lists in-frame sequences with V and J called but not all clones. Of the missing ones, under half trace to an unresolved V gene in checked studies; the others have no known cause. This sample gives fewer than 25,000 clones in total; about 83% of them show up just once. The ten largest clones represent roughly 55% of the sample. The source material was CD4+ or CD8+ T cells sorted from blood, sampled in a trial of the OX40 agonist ivuxolimab. These receptors were obtained from an adult with an advanced solid tumor such as melanoma, head and neck, liver or kidney cancer.

A note on this clone: A read error may account for a junction end that differs from germline. The chain combines TRBV7-9 with TRBJ2-7; the D gene could be TRBD1 or TRBD2 (5 bases each). Per germline, CDR1 SEHNR and CDR2 FQNEAQ (reference sequence). The length of the CDR3 is 14 residues. The CDR3 here is CASSPPGSSDEQYF. The DNA of the CDR3 is TGTGCCAGCAGCCCGCCAGGGAGCTCCGACGAGCAGTACTTC.

The rearrangement uses TRBV7-6 and TRBJ2-1; D uncertain. This CDR3 is built from 14 residues. Trimming took 1 base from V and 6 from J, leaving 10 bases between them. Per the germline V gene, CDR1 is SGHVS and CDR2 is FNYEAQ. The CDR3 sequence is CASSLGNLVNEQFF. As DNA, the CDR3 is TGTGCCAGCAGCTTAGGAAATCTAGTCAATGAGCAGTTCTTC.

This clone has a handful of counts. This chain connects TRBV4-3 to TRBJ2-7, with 9 bases matching TRBD2. The CDR3 totals 16 residues. Germline values: CDR1 LGHNA, CDR2 YSLEER. Germline trimming cut 3 bases from V and 4 bases from J; bases unmatched to any gene: 10. The CDR3: CASSQEGTSSLYEQYF. For the CDR3, the DNA is TGCGCCAGCAGCCAGGAAGGGACTAGCTCCCTGTACGAGCAGTACTTC.

The rearrangement links TRBV28 to TRBJ2-1; D is unclear. This CDR3 is built from 12 residues. CDR1 and CDR2 from the germline V gene are MDHEN and SYDVKM. V lost 5 bases, J lost 8 bases, and 10 bases lay in between. CDR3 nucleotide sequence: TGTGCCAGCAGTGGAGCCGTGGATGAGCAGTTCTTC. This sequence encodes CASSGAVDEQFF.

This clone appeared a few times. The chain uses TRBV6-1 and TRBJ2-2; D is undetermined. V lost 3 bases and J lost 10, with 15 bases in between. The germline CDR1 and CDR2 sequences are MNHNS and SASEGT. The CDR3 sequence is 14 residues long. CDR3: CASSEVVADVELFF. CDR3 DNA sequence: TGTGCCAGCAGTGAGGTGGTAGCAGATGTGGAGCTGTTTTTT.

This clone turned up a few times. The chain employs TRBV5-6 and TRBJ1-6; D may be TRBD1 (5 bases). V was shortened by 2 bases and J by 7 bases, with 10 bases between the two germline ends. From germline, CDR1 is SGHDT and CDR2 YYEEEE. There are 14 residues in the CDR3. Here the CDR3 DNA reads TGTGCCAGCAGCTTAGCGCGGGACAATTCACCCCTCCACTTT. Protein sequence: CASSLARDNSPLHF. Full variable domain (missing parts from reference TRBV5-6 and TRBJ1-6): DAGVTQSPTHLIKTRGQQVTLRCSPKSGHDTVSWYQQALGQGPQFIFQYYEEEERQRGNFPDRFSGHQFPNYSSELNVNALLLGDSALYLCASSLARDNSPLHFGNGTRLTVT.

This clone was observed a single time. CDR3 sequence: CASSLESRFGYNEQFF. The CDR3, as DNA: TGTGCCAGCAGCTTAGAGTCCAGGTTCGGGTACAATGAGCAGTTCTTC. The chain has TRBV7-2 and TRBJ2-1; D is ambiguous. The CDR3 sequence is 16 residues long. CDR1 and CDR2 from the germline V gene are SGHTA and FQGNSA. The V and J ends lost 1 base and 4 bases respectively, with 14 bases between them.

The chain combines TRBV6-1 with TRBJ1-6, with 8 bases that match TRBD1. Germline lookup yields CDR1 MNHNS and CDR2 SASEGT. There are 14 residues in the CDR3. After removal of 10 bases from V and 10 bases from J, the junction contained 12 bases not matched to a gene. The CDR3 loop reads CATSETGAWSPLHF. The CDR3 nucleotides read TGTGCCACTTCGGAGACAGGGGCTTGGTCACCCCTCCACTTT.

V is TRBV19 and J is TRBJ2-1, with 11 bases identical to TRBD2. The germline gives CDR1 LNHDA, CDR2 SQIVND (reference sequence). After removal of 5 bases from V and 4 bases from J, the junction contained 7 bases not matched to a gene. CDR3 length: 16 residues. CDR3 in amino acids: CASSRRTSGSYNEQFF. The CDR3 DNA reads as TGTGCCAGTAGTCGTCGGACTAGCGGGTCTTACAATGAGCAGTTCTTC.

This chain joins TRBV6-1 and TRBJ2-2; D perhaps matches TRBD1 (6 bases). From germline, CDR1 is MNHNS and CDR2 SASEGT. The CDR3 covers 14 residues. The V gene lost 11 bases and the J gene lost 0 bases, with 13 bases spanning the gap. CDR3 region: CAGTGTTNTGELFF. CDR3 coding DNA: TGTGCCGGAACTGGGACAACGAACACCGGGGAGCTGTTTTTT.

This clone was counted a single time. One end of the junction does not line up with germline, which may come from a read error. The chain employs TRBV5-1 and TRBJ1-2; 7 nucleotides line up with TRBD1. The CDR3 has 18 residues. The V gene's germline CDR1 is SGHRS and CDR2 YFSETQ. CDR3 amino acids: CAGSLANSGTDSNYGYTF. The DNA of the CDR3 is TGCGCCGGCAGCTTGGCGAACTCAGGGACAGACAGCAACTATGGCTACACCTTC.

The rearrangement uses TRBV19 and TRBJ1-2; 7 bases line up with TRBD1. The CDR3 is 12 residues long. The germline V gene has CDR1 LNHDA and CDR2 SQIVND (reference sequence). Unmatched junction bases numbered 2, after V lost 8 bases and J lost 2 bases. The CDR3 sequence is CASETGNYGYTF. CDR3 bases: TGTGCCAGTGAGACAGGGAACTATGGCTACACCTTC.

This clone was seen only a few times. The genes are TRBV28 and TRBJ1-4, with D possibly matching TRBD1 (6 bases). The V and J ends lost 7 bases and 2 bases respectively, with 17 bases between them. The CDR3 runs to 16 residues. CDR1 is MDHEN and CDR2 is SYDVKM in the germline V gene. This chain's CDR3 is CASTPERGGTNEKLFF. CDR3 DNA sequence: TGTGCCAGCACCCCAGAAAGGGGGGGGACTAATGAAAAACTGTTTTTT.